These 7 T cell receptor beta chains originate from one sample sequenced in a study of blood T cells in healthy people across ages. Sample-barcoded 5' priming and a J-beta primer mix drove a second PCR of about 7 to 12 cycles. TCRdb re-called the 5' RACE reads through MiXCR, storing one row per CDR3 protein. The repertoire consists of over 600,000 distinct CDR3 sequences, with around two fifths occurring once and the leading ten covering roughly 30%. Sequenced: blood. These receptors all stem from a man at least 80 years old in good health.

This clonotype came up a few times. J is TRBJ2-4 and V is TRBV2; D assignment may be TRBD1 or TRBD2 (6 bases each). Trimming removed 11 bases at V and 8 bases at J, with 16 bases between. Germline V gene data show CDR1 as SNHLY and CDR2 as FYNNEI. This CDR3 is built from 12 residues. The CDR3 region has the DNA TGTGCCCACGCAGGTCGGGGGCACATTCAGTACTTC. Protein product: CAHAGRGHIQYF.

This clonotype was observed many times. The chain uses TRBV12-3 or TRBV12-4 and TRBJ2-7; D is perhaps TRBD1 or TRBD2 (5 bases each). The V end lost 1 base, the J end lost 7 bases, and 11 bases lay between the germline ends. The CDR3 totals 13 residues. The CDR3 DNA follows: TGTGCCAGCAGTTTAGGGGGGAAGGGGGAGCAGTACTTC. Protein product: CASSLGGKGEQYF.

This chain uses TRBV9 with TRBJ2-6, with TRBD1 matching 7 bases. This CDR3 spans 20 amino acids. V trimming: 3 bases; J trimming: 0 bases; junction bases outside the gene matches: 15. Germline V CDR1 and CDR2: SGDLS, YYNGEE. The CDR3 sequence: CASSGKARGQSTSGANVLTF. CDR3 sequence (DNA): TGTGCCAGCAGCGGGAAGGCTAGGGGACAGAGTACCTCTGGGGCCAACGTCCTGACTTTC.

The V gene is TRBV9, the J gene TRBJ2-1; perhaps TRBD1 as D (6 bases). Germline V gene data show CDR1 as SGDLS and CDR2 as YYNGEE. This CDR3 is built from 14 residues. V was cut by 3 bases and J by 2 bases, with 9 bases left in between. The CDR3 loop is CASSGRTAYNEQFF. The CDR3 region has the DNA TGTGCCAGCAGCGGAAGGACAGCCTACAATGAGCAGTTCTTC.

The J gene is TRBJ2-5, the V gene TRBV20-1; a possible D gene is TRBD2 (6 bases). This CDR3 is built from 13 residues. With 6 bases removed from V and 11 bases from J, the gap between germline ends came to 22 bases. Germline V lookup: CDR1 DFQATT, CDR2 SNEGSKA (reference sequence). The CDR3: CSAPGLTHYGQYF. Here the CDR3 DNA reads TGCAGTGCCCCTGGACTAACGCACTACGGGCAGTACTTC.

This sequence joins TRBV27 and TRBJ1-1; D is perhaps TRBD1 (5 bases). Germline V gene lookup returns CDR1 MNHEY and CDR2 SMNVEV (reference sequence). Trimming stripped 7 bases from V and 0 bases from J, with 18 bases between. This CDR3 spans 16 amino acids. CDR3 nucleotide sequence: TGTGCCAGCACACGAGTCCCAGGGATGATGAACACTGAAGCTTTCTTT. Its protein product is CASTRVPGMMNTEAFF.

The chain has TRBV2 and TRBJ1-1; TRBD1 agrees at 10 bases. Germline V gives CDR1 SNHLY, CDR2 FYNNEI. The ends lost 2 bases at V and 6 bases at J; junction bases unmatched: 12. The CDR3 length is 17 residues. In nucleotides, the CDR3 is TGTGCCAGCAGTGAAATATTCCTAGGACAGGGGGGCGCTGAAGCTTTCTTT. This encodes CASSEIFLGQGGAEAFF. The full variable domain, completed using reference TRBV2 and TRBJ1-1, is EPEVTQTPSHQVTQMGQEVILRCVPISNHLYFYWYRQILGQKVEFLVSFYNNEISEKSEIFDDQFSVERPDGSNFTLKIRSTKLEDSAMYFCASSEIFLGQGGAEAFFGQGTRLTVV.